The TCR beta chain described here comes from a study of blood T cell repertoires in COVID-19. About the study: Acute-phase and convalescent COVID-19 samples originated in the United States, Italy and Spain. Nucleic acid was either cDNA or gDNA, and it came from T cells, B-cell-depleted T cells, or PBMCs.

Trimming cost V 1 base and J 2 bases; bases outside gene matches: 4. The germline CDR1 and CDR2 sequences are LNHNV and YYDKDF (reference sequence). The CDR3 contains 15 residues. The data were produced by immunoSEQ multiplex PCR, yet TCRdb's version contains in-frame clones alone and is incomplete. The table shows 150,000 or so clones, with under 90% occurring only once. V usage is TRBV15 and J usage is TRBJ2-7; 8 nucleotides match TRBD1. This TCR was recovered from a man between 60 and 70 years old with acute or convalescent COVID-19. Sequenced sample: peripheral blood. CDR3 in amino acids: CATSRGGQGAYEQYF. CDR3 in DNA: TGTGCCACCAGCAGAGGCGGACAGGGAGCCTACGAGCAGTACTTC. The variable domain in full, with the rest retrieved from reference TRBV15 and TRBJ2-7, is DAMVIQNPRYQVTQFGKPVTLSCSQTLNHNVMYWYQQKSSQAPKLLFHYYDKDFNNEADTPDNFQSRRPNTSFCFLDIRSPGLGDTAMYLCATSRGGQGAYEQYFGPGTRLTVT.